These 30 T cell receptor beta chains were all obtained from the same sample, sequenced in a study of somatic mutations in cytotoxic T cells in rheumatoid arthritis. Clones were read by immunoSEQ multiplex PCR, and TCRdb kept only the in-frame ones, dropping some. The sample holds approximately 3,200 clones; about four fifths are singletons and the top ten take around 63%. Sequenced input: CD8+ T cells sorted from blood. The receptors originated from a man aged 35-49 years with rheumatoid arthritis.

J is TRBJ2-5 and V is TRBV2; a possible D gene is TRBD2 (6 bases). Germline CDR1 and CDR2: SNHLY and FYNNEI. V lost 5 bases and J lost 11, with 18 bases in between. The CDR3 spans 13 residues. The CDR3, as DNA: TGTGCCAGCAGTATCCTCCGGGACTCCCCTCAGTACTTC. Amino acid sequence: CASSILRDSPQYF.

The chain uses TRBV6-4 and TRBJ2-7; 8 bases fit TRBD2. The junction had 10 bases not matched to a gene; V was cut back by 4 bases and J by 5 bases. The CDR3 has 15 residues. Germline loops: CDR1 MRHNA, CDR2 SNTAGT. The CDR3 sequence: CASSAASGSVDEQYF. For the CDR3, the DNA is TGTGCCAGCAGTGCGGCTAGCGGGTCTGTGGACGAGCAGTACTTC.

This clone is a singleton in its sample. V usage is TRBV19 and J usage is TRBJ1-2; tentative D call: TRBD1 (5 bases). V was trimmed by 7 bases and J by 4 bases, leaving 16 bases between them. In germline, CDR1 is LNHDA, CDR2 SQIVND (reference sequence). The CDR3 is 14 residues long. The CDR3 loop reads CASIPRGGGYGYTF. DNA of the CDR3: TGTGCCAGTATCCCCCGGGGGGGAGGCTATGGCTACACCTTC.

A note on this clone: One junction end disagrees with the germline gene, perhaps due to a read error. The chain uses TRBV11-2 and TRBJ1-2, with D perhaps TRBD1 (6 bases). CDR1 and CDR2 (germline): SGHAT, FQNNGV. The CDR3 has 12 residues. CDR3 nucleotide sequence: TGTGCCAGCAGCAAACAGGGCTATGACTACACCTTC. This sequence encodes CASSKQGYDYTF.

This chain links TRBV18 with TRBJ1-3; possibly TRBD1 for D (5 bases). Deletions cut 4 bases from V and 0 bases from J, with 10 bases between. CDR3 length: 15 amino acids. Germline V gene lookup returns CDR1 KGHSH and CDR2 LQKENI. The CDR3 loop is CASSRGDSSGNTIYF. CDR3 DNA sequence: TGTGCCAGCTCACGTGGAGACAGCTCTGGAAACACCATATATTTT.

This clone was observed a few times. The junction does not match germline at one end; this may be a read error. The CDR3 coding sequence is TGCGCCAGCAGCCAATCTTCTAGCGGGAGCTACGAGCAGTACTTC. Its protein product is CASSQSSSGSYEQYF. The gene calls are TRBV5-5 and TRBJ2-7, with 10 bases identical to TRBD2. The CDR3 has 15 amino acids. The germline V gene encodes CDR1 SGHKS and CDR2 YYEKEE (reference sequence).

This clone has a single count. The chain employs TRBV4-1 and TRBJ2-7; 10 nucleotides match TRBD2. The CDR3 totals 17 residues. V shed 0 bases, J shed 4 bases, and the junction held 9 bases outside the gene matches. Germline V gene data show CDR1 as MGHRA and CDR2 as YSYEKL. The CDR3 nucleotides are TGCGCCAGCAGCCAAGATCTCCCAGCGGGAGGGCCTTACGAGCAGTACTTC. The encoded protein is CASSQDLPAGGPYEQYF.

This clone was found a few times. Germline and junction disagree at one end, which may indicate a read error. The CDR3 DNA reads TGCGCCAGCAGCCAATCTTCTAGCGGGAGCTACGAGCAGTACTTC. Translated, it gives CASSQSSSGSYEQYF. The V call is TRBV23-1, the J call TRBJ2-7; 10 bases are shared with TRBD2. TRBV23-1 is treated as an ORF (open reading frame) with a function not yet certain. The CDR3 sequence is 15 residues long.

V is TRBV4-3 and J is TRBJ2-7; D may be TRBD1 (5 bases). V lost 4 bases to trimming and J lost 0 bases, with 13 bases between them. The CDR3 length is 15 residues. Germline CDR1 reads LGHNA; CDR2 reads YSLEER. The CDR3 DNA follows: TGCGCCAGCAGCCCCCAACGCACAGGCTCCTACGAGCAGTACTTC. It codes for CASSPQRTGSYEQYF.

The V call is TRBV9, the J call TRBJ1-3; D not resolved. Per germline, CDR1 SGDLS and CDR2 YYNGEE. The V and J ends lost 0 bases and 3 bases respectively, with 16 bases between them. There are 17 residues in the CDR3. CDR3 nucleotide sequence: TGTGCCAGCAGCGTAGAGGACGGGGTGTTCAGTGGAAACACCATATATTTT. Its translation: CASSVEDGVFSGNTIYF.

The rearrangement uses TRBV4-1 and TRBJ2-7; D is possibly TRBD1 (6 bases). CDR3 length: 13 amino acids. Trimming took 4 bases from V and 5 from J, leaving 12 bases between them. Germline V gene sequence: CDR1 MGHRA, CDR2 YSYEKL. The CDR3 DNA follows: TGCGCCAGCAGCCTTGTTCCAGGGGACGAGCAGTACTTC. It is translated as CASSLVPGDEQYF.

The rearrangement joins TRBV13 to TRBJ1-1; no firm D call. Trimming cost V 2 bases and J 5 bases, with 6 bases left between them. The CDR3 covers 12 residues. Germline-derived CDR1 and CDR2 are PRHDT and FYEKMQ (reference sequence). The CDR3 region has the DNA TGTGCCAGCAGCTTAAGAGGGACTGAAGCTTTCTTT. Its translation is CASSLRGTEAFF.

V and J are TRBV4-3 and TRBJ2-5, with a tentative D call TRBD2 (7 bases). The germline CDR1 and CDR2 sequences are LGHNA and YSLEER. V lost 0 bases and J lost 2, with 10 bases in between. This CDR3 is 15 amino acids long. The DNA of the CDR3 is TGCGCCAGCAGCCAAGATGGGAGGGGGCAAGAGACCCAGTACTTC. It yields the protein CASSQDGRGQETQYF.

V gene TRBV7-2 combines with J gene TRBJ2-1, with TRBD2 identical over 12 bases. There are 17 residues in the CDR3. V lost 1 base and J lost 11; bases outside the gene matches: 12. Looked up from germline, CDR1 is SGHTA and CDR2 is FQGNSA. CDR3 in DNA: TGTGCCAGCAGCTTAGGGTCCCTAGCGGGAGGGCCCGGGAAGCAGTTCTTC. Its translation is CASSLGSLAGGPGKQFF. The variable domain in full, with the rest retrieved from reference TRBV7-2 and TRBJ2-1, is GAGVSQSPSNKVTEKGKDVELRCDPISGHTALYWYRQSLGQGLEFLIYFQGNSAPDKSGLPSDRFSAERTGGSVSTLTIQRTQQEDSAVYLCASSLGSLAGGPGKQFFGPGTRLTVL.

The chain joins TRBV11-2 to TRBJ2-2; D is unclear. The CDR3 has 14 residues. V lost 3 bases and J lost 4, with 9 bases in between. CDR1 is SGHAT, CDR2 FQNNGV, per germline. The CDR3 DNA sequence: TGTGCCAGCAGCTTTCTAGTATTCACCGGGGAGCTGTTTTTT. This gives the protein CASSFLVFTGELFF.

This chain connects TRBV30 to TRBJ2-1; 9 positions match TRBD1. The germline V gene encodes CDR1 GTSNPN and CDR2 SVGIG (reference sequence). Trimming took 7 bases from V and 5 from J; bases not matched to a gene: 9. This CDR3 is 14 amino acids long. This CDR3 is CALSQGAWNNEQFF. CDR3 nucleotides: TGTGCCTTATCACAGGGGGCTTGGAACAATGAGCAGTTCTTC.

Turning to this clone: No conserved phenylalanine or tryptophan ends this CDR3, so it is likely a read error. The chain has TRBV7-3 and TRBJ1-2, with 7 bases lining up with TRBD1. The V and J ends lost 4 bases and 6 bases, in that order; junction bases with no gene match: 17. The CDR3 is 17 residues long. Per the germline V gene, CDR1 is SGHTA and CDR2 is FQGTGA. Here the CDR3 DNA reads TGTGCCAGCAGCTCACACACCCCGACAGGGAACCTCAATGGCTACACCTCC. The encoded protein is CASSSHTPTGNLNGYTS.

The chain uses TRBV9 and TRBJ1-1, with D perhaps matching TRBD1 (5 bases). This CDR3 is built from 14 residues. In germline, CDR1 is SGDLS, CDR2 YYNGEE. Trimming took 2 bases from V and 0 from J, leaving 8 bases between them. In nucleotides, the CDR3 is TGTGCCAGCAGCGTTGGGGCGATGAACACTGAAGCTTTCTTT. Its translation is CASSVGAMNTEAFF.

Here the CDR3 DNA reads TGTGCCAGCAGCTTAGACAGGCAAGAGACCCAGTACTTC. This gives the protein CASSLDRQETQYF. The chain combines TRBV7-8 with TRBJ2-5; D perhaps matches TRBD1 (5 bases). The V gene lost 1 base and the J gene lost 2 bases, with 5 bases spanning the gap. The V gene's germline CDR1 is SGHVS and CDR2 FQNEAQ. The CDR3 is 13 amino acids.

The genes are TRBV21-1 and TRBJ1-1; no DNA check was done on the table's D call, TRBD1. TRBV21-1 is labeled a pseudogene. This CDR3 has 14 residues. In DNA form, the CDR3 reads TGTGCCAGCTACCAGGACAGGGTTAGCACTGAAGCTTTCTTT. Translation: CASYQDRVSTEAFF.

This chain connects TRBV27 to TRBJ2-7; TRBD1 matches 7 bases. The germline gives CDR1 MNHEY, CDR2 SMNVEV (reference sequence). The V and J ends lost 3 bases and 6 bases, in that order; junction bases with no gene match: 8. The CDR3 sequence is 14 residues long. This CDR3 is CASSFSPGQSEQYF. The DNA for the CDR3 is TGTGCCAGCAGTTTCTCGCCGGGACAGAGCGAGCAGTACTTC.

V is TRBV29-1 and J is TRBJ1-1; D uncertain. CDR1 is SQVTM and CDR2 is ANQGSEA in the germline V gene. This CDR3 is built from 12 residues. V shed 4 bases and J shed 0 bases, with 6 bases lying between them. This CDR3 is CSVVSLNTEAFF. The CDR3 DNA sequence: TGCAGCGTTGTCTCTCTGAACACTGAAGCTTTCTTT. The full variable domain, in which reference TRBV29-1 and TRBJ1-1 provide the parts outside the CDR3, is SAVISQKPSRDICQRGTSLTIQCQVDSQVTMMFWYRQQPGQSLTLIATANQGSEATYESGFVIDKFPISRPNLTFSTLTVSNMSPEDSSIYLCSVVSLNTEAFFGQGTRLTVV.

This clone counts as large. Here the CDR3 DNA reads TGCGCCAGCAGCTTGGTCCTAGGCACGTGGTACAATGAGCAGTTCTTC. It yields the protein CASSLVLGTWYNEQFF. The chain couples TRBV5-1 to TRBJ2-1; D is unresolved. The V gene lost 0 bases and the J gene lost 4 bases, with 14 bases spanning the gap. This CDR3 contains 16 residues. The germline V gene encodes CDR1 SGHRS and CDR2 YFSETQ. Full variable domain (missing parts from reference TRBV5-1 and TRBJ2-1): KAGVTQTPRYLIKTRGQQVTLSCSPISGHRSVSWYQQTPGQGLQFLFEYFSETQRNKGNFPGRFSGRQFSNSRSEMNVSTLELGDSALYLCASSLVLGTWYNEQFFGPGTRLTVL.

This clone was counted between two and nine times. The chain is built from TRBV4-3 and TRBJ2-7; a weak D match, TRBD2 (6 bases). CDR1 is LGHNA, CDR2 YSLEER, per germline. Trimming took off 2 bases at V and 3 bases at J, with 14 bases between the two ends. This CDR3 contains 15 residues. CDR3 protein: CASSQSSIGSYEQYF. The CDR3 DNA reads as TGCGCCAGCAGCCAATCTTCCATCGGGAGCTACGAGCAGTACTTC.

This clone was seen a handful of times. The gene calls are TRBV19 and TRBJ2-1; a weak D match, TRBD1 (6 bases). Germline V gene data show CDR1 as LNHDA and CDR2 as SQIVND (reference sequence). This CDR3 contains 13 residues. Trimming removed 6 bases from V and 4 bases from J, with 10 bases in between. The CDR3 reads CASSLTGYNEQFF. The CDR3 coding sequence is TGTGCCAGTAGCTTGACAGGATACAATGAGCAGTTCTTC. Filled out from reference TRBV19 and TRBJ2-1, the complete variable domain reads DGGITQSPKYLFRKEGQNVTLSCEQNLNHDAMYWYRQDPGQGLRLIYYSQIVNDFQKGDIAEGYSVSREKKESFPLTVTSAQKNPTAFYLCASSLTGYNEQFFGPGTRLTVL.

In this sample, this clone turned up a few times. Here the CDR3 DNA reads TGTGCCAGCAGCTTACTAGCGGGAGACGACAATGAGCAGTTCTTC. It specifies CASSLLAGDDNEQFF. V and J are TRBV6-1 and TRBJ2-1; 11 bases fit TRBD2. The CDR3 contains 15 residues. Germline V CDR1 and CDR2: MNHNS, SASEGT. J was trimmed by 5 bases and V by 6 bases; bases with no gene match: 6.

The chain employs TRBV27 and TRBJ1-3, with D hard to call. The V end lost 3 bases, the J end lost 2 bases, and 14 bases lay between the germline ends. The CDR3 has 16 amino acids. CDR1 is MNHEY, CDR2 SMNVEV, per germline (reference sequence). The CDR3 region is CASSLARPQAGNTIYF. CDR3 sequence (DNA): TGTGCCAGCAGTTTGGCTAGGCCCCAAGCTGGAAACACCATATATTTT.

This chain connects TRBV7-9 to TRBJ1-4; perhaps TRBD1 as D (5 bases). V gave up 1 base and J gave up 6 bases, with 12 bases separating them. There are 15 residues in the CDR3. The germline gives CDR1 SEHNR, CDR2 FQNEAQ (reference sequence). The CDR3 DNA is TGTGCCAGCAGCTTAGGGGGCGCTTGGGATGAAAAACTGTTTTTT. Translation: CASSLGGAWDEKLFF.

This clone was counted once. This chain's CDR3 is CASSEASGRADTQYF. CDR3 DNA: TGTGCCAGCAGTGAAGCTAGCGGGAGGGCAGATACGCAGTATTTT. This sequence joins TRBV6-1 and TRBJ2-3; 11 bases fit TRBD2. There are 15 residues in the CDR3. Germline loops: CDR1 MNHNS, CDR2 SASEGT. The V and J ends lost 0 bases and 4 bases, in that order; junction bases with no gene match: 0.

The chain employs TRBV10-3 and TRBJ2-3; 11 positions match TRBD1. The V segment lost 0 bases and the J segment 4 bases; nucleotides outside the gene matches: 3. This CDR3 comprises 16 residues. CDR1 is ENHRY, CDR2 SYGVKD, per germline. CDR3 bases: TGTGCCATCAGTGAGTCTCCGGGACAGGGGGCAGATACGCAGTATTTT. Protein product: CAISESPGQGADTQYF.